The 23 T cell receptor beta chains reported below all come from one sample, sequenced in a study of T cell responses to AZD1222 COVID-19 vaccine. Measured with immunoSEQ multiplex PCR; TCRdb has only the in-frame clones, and not every one. Among roughly 140,000 clones listed, more than 70% were seen once. Source: peripheral blood, taken on day 0 of MenACWY control vaccination. The receptors here all came from an adult in good health.

V gene TRBV9 combines with J gene TRBJ1-4; perhaps TRBD1 as D (6 bases). There are 14 residues in the CDR3. V was clipped by 3 bases and J by 7 bases, with 13 bases between them. The germline V gene encodes CDR1 SGDLS and CDR2 YYNGEE. CDR3 residues: CASSGGHLPEKLFF. The CDR3 DNA reads as TGTGCCAGCAGCGGGGGGCACTTACCTGAAAAACTGTTTTTT.

V and J are TRBV3-1 (or the pseudogene TRBV3-2) and TRBJ2-7; D remains unclear. V lost 0 bases and J 3 bases, leaving 6 bases between the germline ends. Germline CDR1 and CDR2: LGHDT and YNNKEL (reference sequence). The CDR3 has 13 amino acids. CDR3 sequence reads: CASSQDWGYEQYF. CDR3 nucleotides: TGTGCCAGCAGCCAAGACTGGGGCTACGAGCAGTACTTC.

The rearrangement uses TRBV7-2 and TRBJ1-6; 7 bases are a match to TRBD1. CDR1 is SGHTA and CDR2 is FQGNSA in the germline V gene. This CDR3 has 14 amino acids. Trimming took 5 bases from V and 7 from J; bases not matched to a gene: 5. Written as DNA, the CDR3 is TGTGCCAGCAGCCCTGACAGGGTGAATTCACCCCTCCACTTT. This encodes CASSPDRVNSPLHF.

The CDR3: CASSLLGQGRTEAFF. In DNA, the CDR3 is TGTGCCAGCAGCCTCCTCGGACAGGGAAGGACTGAAGCTTTCTTT. This rearrangement joins TRBV7-3 to TRBJ1-1; 8 bases fit TRBD1. CDR1 and CDR2 from the germline V gene are SGHTA and FQGTGA. V lost 5 bases to trimming and J lost 5 bases; unmatched junction nucleotides: 10. CDR3 length equals 15 residues.

This clone appeared a few times. The J gene is TRBJ1-1, the V gene TRBV7-9, with no clear D. This CDR3 region has 13 residues. The V gene lost 7 bases and the J gene lost 1 base, with 10 bases spanning the gap. Germline-derived CDR1 and CDR2 are SEHNR and FQNEAQ (reference sequence). The CDR3 DNA is TGTGCCAGCATGCCTGTGGGGAACACTGAAGCTTTCTTT. It yields the protein CASMPVGNTEAFF.

The CDR3 DNA reads TGTGCCAGCCAGGGGGCTAGCAATCAGCCCCAGCATTTT. Its protein is CASQGASNQPQHF. V usage is TRBV5-5 and J usage is TRBJ1-5, with TRBD1 matching 8 bases. Trimming took 7 bases from V and 0 from J; bases not matched to a gene: 0. Germline CDR1 SGHKS, CDR2 YYEKEE (reference sequence). The CDR3 is 13 residues long. Full variable domain (rest looked up from reference TRBV5-5 and TRBJ1-5): DAGVTQSPTHLIKTRGQQVTLRCSPISGHKSVSWYQQVLGQGPQFIFQYYEKEERGRGNFPDRFSARQFPNYSSELNVNALLLGDSALYLCASQGASNQPQHFGDGTRLSIL.

The V call is TRBV6-6, the J call TRBJ2-3; D remains unclear. The CDR3 extends over 12 amino acids. V lost 7 bases and J lost 1, with 6 bases in between. From germline, CDR1 is MNHNY and CDR2 SVGAGI (reference sequence). CDR3 amino acids: CASTRGTDTQYF. The CDR3 bases are TGTGCCAGCACCCGGGGCACAGATACGCAGTATTTT.

This clone was counted only a few times. The V call is TRBV24-1, the J call TRBJ2-2; possible D gene TRBD2, 7 bases. The CDR3 totals 14 residues. The V gene's germline CDR1 is KGHDR and CDR2 SFDVKD. The V end lost 7 bases, the J end lost 4 bases, and 12 bases lay between the germline ends. The CDR3: CATRGGGSTGELFF. Written as DNA, the CDR3 is TGTGCCACCAGGGGAGGGGGTAGCACCGGGGAGCTGTTTTTT.

J is TRBJ1-3 and V is TRBV5-1, with D possibly matching TRBD1 (6 bases). This CDR3 has 15 residues. Germline lookup yields CDR1 SGHRS and CDR2 YFSETQ. The ends were cut back, 4 bases at V and 0 bases at J, with 11 bases in the middle. The CDR3 coding sequence is TGCGCCAGCAGCCCCTCGGACAGCTCTGGAAACACCATATATTTT. This sequence encodes CASSPSDSSGNTIYF. The complete variable domain, with remaining parts taken from reference TRBV5-1 and TRBJ1-3, reads KAGVTQTPRYLIKTRGQQVTLSCSPISGHRSVSWYQQTPGQGLQFLFEYFSETQRNKGNFPGRFSGRQFSNSRSEMNVSTLELGDSALYLCASSPSDSSGNTIYFGEGSWLTVV.

This chain links TRBV27 with TRBJ2-5; D tentatively fits TRBD1 or TRBD2 (5 bases each). The CDR3 covers 15 residues. Deletions cut 2 bases from V and 4 bases from J, with 14 bases between. The germline V gene has CDR1 MNHEY and CDR2 SMNVEV (reference sequence). The CDR3 loop is CASSLVWGYPETQYF. The CDR3 DNA reads TGTGCCAGCAGTTTAGTTTGGGGGTATCCAGAGACCCAGTACTTC.

This chain links TRBV4-3 with TRBJ2-5, with TRBD2 identical over 8 bases. The V and J ends lost 2 bases and 5 bases, in that order; junction bases with no gene match: 10. This CDR3 region has 16 residues. Germline CDR1 is LGHNA and CDR2 is YSLEER. The DNA for the CDR3 is TGCGCCAGCAGCCAATACGCGGGGGGCGGCGGGGAGACCCAGTACTTC. Protein sequence: CASSQYAGGGGETQYF.

V and J are TRBV3-1 (or the pseudogene TRBV3-2) and TRBJ2-1; 9 nucleotides line up with TRBD1. CDR3 length equals 16 residues. Germline lookup yields CDR1 LGHDT and CDR2 YNNKEL (reference sequence). The trim removed 5 bases at V and 7 bases at J, leaving 12 bases unmatched. The CDR3 region is CASSFHRGLQGNEQFF. The CDR3 nucleotides read TGTGCCAGCAGCTTTCACAGGGGGCTACAAGGGAATGAGCAGTTCTTC.

The gene calls are TRBV6-2 or TRBV6-3 and TRBJ1-1; no firm D call. Trimming took off 6 bases at V and 3 bases at J, with 17 bases between the two ends. The CDR3 length is 15 residues. Germline V gene data show CDR1 as MNHEY and CDR2 as SVGEGT. CDR3 region: CASSHPPGTYTEAFF. The CDR3, as DNA: TGTGCCAGCAGCCACCCCCCAGGAACGTACACTGAAGCTTTCTTT.

V and J are TRBV6-5 and TRBJ1-1; 7 bases align to TRBD1. Germline V gene lookup returns CDR1 MNHEY and CDR2 SVGAGI. This CDR3 comprises 16 residues. With 0 bases clipped from V and 5 bases from J, the junction kept 9 bases outside the gene matches. The CDR3 DNA sequence: TGTGCCAGCAGTTACTCGACTGACAGGGTGAGGACTGAAGCTTTCTTT. This sequence encodes CASSYSTDRVRTEAFF.

The rearrangement joins TRBV19 to TRBJ1-6; the D is unclear. The germline V gene encodes CDR1 LNHDA and CDR2 SQIVND (reference sequence). The CDR3 extends over 14 amino acids. V shed 0 bases and J shed 9 bases, with 9 bases lying between them. The CDR3 DNA follows: TGTGCCAGTAGTATAGACAGGCTCGCTTCACCCCTCCACTTT. Its protein is CASSIDRLASPLHF.

V gene TRBV19 combines with J gene TRBJ2-5; no clear D. From germline, CDR1 is LNHDA and CDR2 SQIVND (reference sequence). CDR3 size: 13 residues. Trimming took off 3 bases at V and 1 base at J, with 6 bases between the two ends. This CDR3 is CASSILSQETQYF. The DNA for the CDR3 is TGTGCCAGTAGTATCCTGTCCCAAGAGACCCAGTACTTC.

This chain joins TRBV28 and TRBJ2-5; no definite D call. This CDR3 is 15 amino acids long. Germline CDR1 reads MDHEN; CDR2 reads SYDVKM. V dropped 5 bases and J dropped 5 bases, with 18 bases sitting between them. The CDR3 DNA reads TGTGCCAGCAGTACCCGCCGAGGATCTCCGGAGACCCAGTACTTC. It specifies CASSTRRGSPETQYF.

The chain joins TRBV6-2 or TRBV6-3 to TRBJ2-1; 7 bases match TRBD2. V shed 5 bases and J 2 bases; nucleotides not matched to a gene: 6. The CDR3 has 15 residues. The germline V gene has CDR1 MNHEY and CDR2 SVGEGT. The chain's CDR3 is CASSRGGSTYNEQFF. In nucleotides, the CDR3 is TGTGCCAGCAGTCGGGGCGGGAGTACCTACAATGAGCAGTTCTTC.

The genes are TRBV19 and TRBJ1-1; TRBD1 matches at 8 bases. CDR3 length: 14 residues. Germline V CDR1 and CDR2: LNHDA, SQIVND (reference sequence). The ends lost 5 bases at V and 0 bases at J; junction bases unmatched: 2. This chain's CDR3 is CASSWTGLNTEAFF. For the CDR3, the DNA is TGTGCCAGTAGTTGGACAGGGCTGAACACTGAAGCTTTCTTT.

The chain is built from TRBV7-2 and TRBJ1-1, with 7 bases identical to TRBD1. J lost 5 bases, V lost 4 bases, and 7 bases had no gene match. The CDR3 consists of 14 residues. Germline CDR1 SGHTA, CDR2 FQGNSA. CDR3 residues: CASSSGNRGTEAFF. The CDR3 nucleotides are TGTGCCAGCAGCTCGGGGAACAGGGGAACTGAAGCTTTCTTT.

This clone was seen more than once but under ten times. The chain uses TRBV2 and TRBJ2-7; a weak D match, TRBD1 (6 bases). CDR3 length: 16 residues. Germline loops: CDR1 SNHLY, CDR2 FYNNEI. Between the trimmed V and J ends, which lost 6 bases and 2 bases, there was a span of 20 bases. The CDR3 protein is CASRPPRTDGPYEQYF. The CDR3 DNA is TGTGCCAGCAGGCCCCCTAGGACAGATGGCCCCTACGAGCAGTACTTC.

V and J are TRBV28 and TRBJ2-6, with no clear D. Per the germline V gene, CDR1 is MDHEN and CDR2 is SYDVKM. V shed 6 bases and J shed 0 bases, with 6 bases lying between them. The CDR3 has 14 residues. The CDR3 DNA is TGTGCCAGCAGGGCCGGCTCTGGGGCCAACGTCCTGACTTTC. It specifies CASRAGSGANVLTF.

The chain carries TRBV10-3 and TRBJ2-7; 8 bases agree with TRBD1. Germline CDR1 reads ENHRY; CDR2 reads SYGVKD. V lost 3 bases and J lost 3; bases outside the gene matches: 7. This CDR3 is 15 amino acids long. The DNA of the CDR3 is TGTGCCATCAGTGAAGGACAGGGCGCTTACTACGAGCAGTACTTC. Amino acid sequence: CAISEGQGAYYEQYF.